This TCR beta chain was recorded in a study of long-term antiretroviral therapy in people with HIV. Whole-study results and caveats: For ART adherence, viral resistance and therapy changes, no data were available.

Running of the v3.0 immunoSEQ assay took place at survey level. Data came from immunoSEQ multiplex PCR; TCRdb stores just in-frame clones and leaves some out. In the table there are around 28,000 clones, roughly 90% of which are singletons. From germline, CDR1 is SGHTS and CDR2 YDEGEE. Trimming cost V 6 bases and J 4 bases; bases outside gene matches: 8. There are 14 residues in the CDR3. As to this clone: Its target is unknown.

The rearrangement links TRBV5-8 to TRBJ2-7, with TRBD1 matching 9 bases. This receptor was taken from a woman under 30 with HIV. This sample comprised unsorted PBMCs, obtained 1.8 years after starting antiretroviral therapy. The CDR3 protein is CASNPTGTGYEQYF. The CDR3 DNA sequence: TGTGCCAGCAACCCGACCGGGACAGGGTACGAGCAGTACTTC.